The present T cell receptor (beta chain) was sequenced within a study of T cell responses to AZD1222 COVID-19 vaccine (dated by TCRdb to the early 2020s). The study in broad terms: A total of more than 230 trial participants underwent TCR sequencing, of whom approximately 210 received two doses of AZD1222 and some 25 received two doses of the MenACWY control vaccine. Trial participants were enrolled by age into subgroups of 18-55, 56-69 and 70-plus years, and roughly 150, 30 and 60 TCR-sequenced participants, respectively, were included in these subgroups.

The CDR3 goes from the cysteine to the phenylalanine over 15 residues. This entry keeps only the CDR3 DNA: 45 bases, framed from base 1. V loses 0 bases of germline sequence and J loses 14 bases, and the interval between the two ends is 17 bases. The germline V gene yields MNHEY for CDR1 and SVGAGI for CDR2. What the research found in general, with its limitations: Conclusions about previously exposed vaccinees are limited because only six or seven AZD1222 recipients were SARS-CoV-2 seropositive at baseline. Because no day 14 peak-response samples were available, the repertoires could be characterized only after the peak T cell response. Participants were mostly white British and included more females than males, and it was suggested by the authors that clonal diversity may have been underestimated. After two AZD1222 doses, spike-specific TCR breadth and depth were significantly higher than at day 0 and than in MenACWY recipients. CD4 TCRs associated with the vaccine covered the entire spike protein, and the dominant responses were in regions 160-218 and 743-854. In the small 56-69-year group, the increase in depth fell short of significance, most likely because of low power. Reportedly, close to half of the unique spike-specific TCRs recognized epitopes lying outside the regions that are mutated in the B.1.351 and B.1.1.7 variants.

Concerning this clone: This clone's antigen is unknown.

The CDR3 regions of human TCRbeta chains were analyzed by immunosequencing. The study's processing was this. Repertoire TCRs were matched against a reference library of SARS-CoV-2-specific TCRs generated with the MIRA antigen-specificity platform. Breadth was defined as the fraction of unique TCRs that were SARS-CoV-2-associated, and depth was defined as the fraction of total T cells that were SARS-CoV-2-associated. Using the MIRA data, each spike-specific TCR was assigned both to the spike region to which the TCR was reactive and to a CD4 or CD8 class. Log10-transformed breadth and depth values were compared by one-way ANOVA with Sidak's multiple comparisons tests. Held by TCRdb, this immuneACCESS table contains in-frame sequences only and omits some clones. Under half of the omission traces to an unresolved V gene where checked; the cause of the rest is unknown. The V and J calls and clone size come from that table; D and trimming were worked out from the DNA. The sample's table lists a count of around 140,000 clones. The ten top clones hold around 2.2% of the sample.

In the paper's terms, the time point label means: baseline before first vaccination. Vaccinee samples came from UK trials COV001 and COV002, including a single-blind randomized controlled phase 2/3 trial of AZD1222 (ChAdOx1 nCoV-19) in healthy adults. For TCRbeta chain sequencing, PBMC samples were collected from trial participants at day 0 and at day 28 after the second dose. This TCR came from an adult in good health. Specimen: peripheral blood. In this chain, TRBV6-5 is recombined with TRBJ1-6; possibly the D gene is TRBD1, per 5 matching bases. The CDR3 has the sequence CASSYSTRARGALHF. The DNA is TGTGCCAGCAGTTACTCGACTAGAGCCCGGGGGGCCCTCCACTTT.